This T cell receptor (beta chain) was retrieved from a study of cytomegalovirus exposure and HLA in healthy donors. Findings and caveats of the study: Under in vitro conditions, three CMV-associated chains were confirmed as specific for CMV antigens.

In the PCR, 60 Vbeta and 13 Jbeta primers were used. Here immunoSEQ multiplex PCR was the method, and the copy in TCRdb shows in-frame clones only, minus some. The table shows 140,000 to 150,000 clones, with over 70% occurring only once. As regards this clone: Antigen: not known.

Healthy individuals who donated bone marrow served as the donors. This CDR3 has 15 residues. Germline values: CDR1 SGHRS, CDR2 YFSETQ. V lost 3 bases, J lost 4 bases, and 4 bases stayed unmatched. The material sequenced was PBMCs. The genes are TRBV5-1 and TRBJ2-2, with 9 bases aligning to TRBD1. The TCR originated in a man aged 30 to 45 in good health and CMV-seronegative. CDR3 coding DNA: TGCGCCAGCAGCTCCCGGACAGGGGCCACCGGGGAGCTGTTTTTT. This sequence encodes CASSSRTGATGELFF. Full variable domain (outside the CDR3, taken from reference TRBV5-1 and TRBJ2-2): KAGVTQTPRYLIKTRGQQVTLSCSPISGHRSVSWYQQTPGQGLQFLFEYFSETQRNKGNFPGRFSGRQFSNSRSEMNVSTLELGDSALYLCASSSRTGATGELFFGEGSRLTVL.